The text below deals with one T cell receptor beta chain. Its specificity is unknown. The sample originates from a study of cytomegalovirus exposure and HLA in healthy donors. Study overall: Among over 300 genotyped donors, around 80% fell in the Caucasian-associated ancestry cluster. Study results and caveats: Most of the TCR beta V segments (in an earlier analysis) were productive either about 87% or about 30% of the time.

PCR involved 60 Vbeta and 13 Jbeta primers. Using immunoSEQ multiplex PCR, the repertoire was profiled, and TCRdb retains in-frame clones only, with some absent. Here the sample spans more than 150,000 clones, roughly 88% being singletons. Germline V gene sequence: CDR1 SEHNR, CDR2 FQNEAQ (reference sequence). This CDR3 contains 15 residues. V lost 7 bases and J 0 bases, leaving 14 bases between the germline ends. The origin of this receptor is a man aged 18 to 29 in good health and CMV-seropositive. What was sequenced was PBMCs. This sequence joins TRBV7-9 and TRBJ2-3; D gene uncertain. The CDR3 region is CASTPREASTDTQYF. The CDR3 DNA reads TGTGCCAGCACCCCCCGCGAGGCTAGCACAGATACGCAGTATTTT.